The T cell receptor (beta chain) described here comes from a study of blood T cell repertoires in COVID-19. Across the whole study: Researchers got acute and convalescent COVID-19 samples from the United States, Italy and Spain.

Unmatched junction bases numbered 4, after V lost 6 bases and J lost 3 bases. CDR1 is MDHEN, CDR2 SYDVKM, per germline. CDR3 length: 14 amino acids. Authors' processing steps: Reference gene primer amplification in the assay estimated nucleated cell counts. Data came from immunoSEQ multiplex PCR; TCRdb stores just in-frame clones and leaves some out. The V and J calls and clone size come from that table; D and trimming were worked out from the DNA. The sample holds 45,000 or so clones; approximately 85% are singletons and the top ten take 13% to 15%. This TCR was recovered from a human donor in a cohort sampled during active COVID-19. The genes are TRBV28 and TRBJ1-2, with 10 nucleotides matching TRBD1. The source material was peripheral blood. The CDR3 sequence: CASRTGGRDYGYTF. In DNA, the CDR3 is TGTGCCAGCAGGACAGGGGGCCGGGACTATGGCTACACCTTC.